The rows below give T cell receptor beta chains drawn from one sample of a study of metastatic and nonmetastatic thyroid tumors. TCRdb re-analyzed the PCR reads using MiXCR. The repertoire consists of some 60,000 clones, with roughly 30% occurring once and the leading ten covering around a sixth. Sequencing was performed on blood. Source of these receptors: a female donor with papillary thyroid cancer or a benign thyroid nodule (not recorded which). Some clones in this sample may be carry-over from other donors' samples. Each CDR3 is given with its conserved first and last residue. Each record gives: CDR3 DNA, CDR3 protein, V gene, CDR3 length, clone size, J gene, D gene. The D gene is left open where the match is weak. Some rows have no size entry. The others give once, few or many, or a class for an expanded clone.

TGTGCCAGCAGTTTGATCCTCTCCTCTGGGGCCAACGTCCTGACTTTC CASSLILSSGANVLTF TRBV28 16 - TRBJ2-6 -
TGTGCCGCCCAAGACAGGGCGATCAATCAGCCCCAGCATTTT CAAQDRAINQPQHF TRBV19 14 - TRBJ1-5 TRBD1
TGTGCCAGCAGTTCCAAACAGGGGGTGAACCAGCCCCAGCATTTT CASSSKQGVNQPQHF TRBV6-1 15 - TRBJ1-5 TRBD1
TGTGCCAGCAGTTACCACTCAGGAATACCCCAGCATTTT CASSYHSGIPQHF TRBV6-5 13 few TRBJ1-5 -
TGTGCCAGCAGCTTAGCGGGACTAGCGGGAGAGGCCGGGGAGCTGTTTTTT CASSLAGLAGEAGELFF TRBV7-2 17 once TRBJ2-2 TRBD2
TGTGCCAGCAGTCCCGACAGTCGGAACACTGAAGCTTTCTTT CASSPDSRNTEAFF TRBV27 14 - TRBJ1-1 -
TGCGCCAGCAGCCAAGGGGGCCTAGCGGGTTGGAGCACAGATACGCAGTATTTT CASSQGGLAGWSTDTQYF TRBV4-1 18 - TRBJ2-3 TRBD2
TGTGCCAGCAGTTACTCGGACAGTTCCTACGAGCAGTACTTC CASSYSDSSYEQYF TRBV6-6 14 - TRBJ2-7 -
TGTGCCAGCAGTCAAACGGAGGGGTCTGAAGCTTTCTTT CASSQTEGSEAFF TRBV6-1 13 few TRBJ1-1 -
TGTGCCAGCAGCTTATCACTCGGATCCGCAGGAGGGCTGTTTTTT CASSLSLGSAGGLFF TRBV7-2 15 - TRBJ2-2 -
TGTGCCAGCGGCCAGGGGTCGGGCTATGGCTACACCTTC CASGQGSGYGYTF TRBV6-2/TRBV6-3 13 few TRBJ1-2 -
TGTGCCAGCAGCCAAGATAGGGCGCGGCATAGAGCTTTCTTT CASSQDRARHRAFF TRBV14 14 - TRBJ1-1 -
TGTGCCAGCAGTTTTAAAGAGGGAAACAATGAGCAGTTCTTC CASSFKEGNNEQFF TRBV12-3/TRBV12-4 14 - TRBJ2-1 -
TGCGCCAGCAGTGAGTTCGACACCGGGGAGCTGTTTTTT CASSEFDTGELFF TRBV10-1 13 - TRBJ2-2 -
TGTGCCAGCAGCTCCCTACCCAGCGAGCAGTACTTC CASSSLPSEQYF TRBV7-2 12 few TRBJ2-7 -
TGTGCCAGCAGTCCTTTACTGGGAGTCGACGAGCAGTACTTC CASSPLLGVDEQYF TRBV12-3/TRBV12-4 14 - TRBJ2-7 -
TGTGCCAGCAGCGCGACAGGATTGCGCGGGGAGCTGTTTTTT CASSATGLRGELFF TRBV7-3 14 - TRBJ2-2 -
TGCAGTGGGGATCTAGCGGGTTACAATGAGCAGTTCTTC CSGDLAGYNEQFF TRBV20-1 13 - TRBJ2-1 TRBD2
TGTGCCAGCAGTTACGCAACTAGCGAAACCTTCGAGCAGTACTTC CASSYATSETFEQYF TRBV6-2/TRBV6-3 15 few TRBJ2-7 TRBD2
TGTGCCAGCAGTTTTCGGGGGCCGGGCACCTTC CASSFRGPGTF TRBV6-1 11 - TRBJ1-2 -
TGTGCCAGCAGTGAAGGAAACACTGAAGCTTTCTTT CASSEGNTEAFF TRBV2 12 - TRBJ1-1 -
TGCAGTGCCGACCCGACTAGCGGGAGCTCCTACGAGCAGTACTTC CSADPTSGSSYEQYF TRBV20-1 15 - TRBJ2-7 TRBD2